The next 31 T cell receptor beta chains were all read from a single sample in a study of shared clonotypes between healthy human individuals. Assay used: immunoSEQ multiplex PCR; TCRdb lists only in-frame clones, some missing. Of 2 million to 2.5 million clones listed, approximately 95% are singletons. Sequenced: naive CD4+ T cells sorted from blood. The subset here: CD45RA+ positively selected. Receptors originate from a man aged 18 to 30 in good health.

V usage is TRBV6-1 and J usage is TRBJ2-2; 7 bases fit TRBD2. This CDR3 is built from 13 residues. The trim removed 11 bases at V and 0 bases at J, leaving 3 bases unmatched. Per the germline V gene, CDR1 is MNHNS and CDR2 is SASEGT. CDR3 amino acids: CASRGANTGELFF. In DNA form, the CDR3 reads TGTGCCTCCCGGGGGGCGAACACCGGGGAGCTGTTTTTT.

V gene TRBV4-1 combines with J gene TRBJ1-6; D is unresolved. V lost 1 base to trimming and J lost 4 bases, with 8 bases between them. The CDR3 covers 15 residues. The germline V gene has CDR1 MGHRA and CDR2 YSYEKL. CDR3 sequence (DNA): TGCGCCAGCAGCCAAGTGGCCGCATATAATTCACCCCTCCACTTT. Translation: CASSQVAAYNSPLHF.

The genes are TRBV5-1 and TRBJ2-3; possibly TRBD2 for D (6 bases). The ends were cut back, 0 bases at V and 3 bases at J, with 20 bases in the middle. The CDR3 totals 18 residues. CDR1 SGHRS and CDR2 YFSETQ come from the germline V gene. The CDR3 is CASSLETARGLPTDTQYF. The CDR3 DNA follows: TGCGCCAGCAGCTTGGAAACGGCGAGGGGACTCCCTACAGATACGCAGTATTTT.

With respect to this clone: Other DNA sequences within the sample encode an identical CDR3. The chain couples TRBV29-1 to TRBJ1-1; 9 bases match TRBD1. Per the germline V gene, CDR1 is SQVTM and CDR2 is ANQGSEA. V was pared by 6 bases and J by 4 bases, with 3 bases of the junction left unmatched. This CDR3 region has 12 residues. The CDR3 loop reads CSVNRGLTEAFF. The CDR3 nucleotides read TGCAGCGTGAACAGGGGGCTCACTGAAGCTTTCTTT.

V and J are TRBV4-1 and TRBJ1-2; possible D gene TRBD1, 6 bases. The CDR3 consists of 14 residues. V dropped 0 bases and J dropped 12 bases, with 17 bases sitting between them. CDR1 and CDR2 (germline): MGHRA, YSYEKL. CDR3 sequence (DNA): TGCGCCAGCAGCCAAGATTGGTTTGGGGGCGTGCACACCTTC. It specifies CASSQDWFGGVHTF.

The rearrangement joins TRBV27 to TRBJ2-3; D not resolved. The germline gives CDR1 MNHEY, CDR2 SMNVEV (reference sequence). V lost 3 bases to trimming and J lost 2 bases, with 15 bases between them. The CDR3 has 16 residues. CDR3 protein: CASSFQLYQPTDTQYF. Written as DNA, the CDR3 is TGTGCCAGCAGTTTTCAGTTGTATCAGCCCACAGATACGCAGTATTTT.

About this clone: Other DNA sequences in the same sample also yield this CDR3. The chain couples TRBV7-9 to TRBJ2-6; D is undetermined. Germline V gene lookup returns CDR1 SEHNR and CDR2 FQNEAQ (reference sequence). Trimming shortened V by 0 bases and J by 4 bases, and 4 bases separated the two germline ends. The CDR3 covers 14 residues. In nucleotides, the CDR3 is TGTGCCAGCAGCTTAGCCTCCGGGGCCAACGTCCTGACTTTC. The encoded protein is CASSLASGANVLTF.

J is TRBJ2-3 and V is TRBV5-4, with TRBD2 matching over 13 bases. This CDR3 has 16 amino acids. V trimming: 5 bases; J trimming: 6 bases; junction bases outside the gene matches: 9. Germline V gene data show CDR1 as SGHNT and CDR2 as YYREEE (reference sequence). The CDR3 reads CASRTGLAGVGDTQYF. The CDR3 DNA follows: TGTGCCAGCAGGACCGGACTAGCGGGAGTTGGGGATACGCAGTATTTT.

This clone was observed once. The chain links TRBV5-1 to TRBJ1-2; TRBD1 aligns across 7 bases. The length of the CDR3 is 14 residues. Losses at the gene ends were 4 bases for V and 5 bases for J; bases not matched to a gene: 8. Germline lookup yields CDR1 SGHRS and CDR2 YFSETQ. The CDR3 coding sequence is TGCGCCAGCAGCCAGGCAGGGGGTCGGTATGGCTACACCTTC. It yields the protein CASSQAGGRYGYTF. Drawing the rest from reference TRBV5-1 and TRBJ1-2, the complete variable domain is KAGVTQTPRYLIKTRGQQVTLSCSPISGHRSVSWYQQTPGQGLQFLFEYFSETQRNKGNFPGRFSGRQFSNSRSEMNVSTLELGDSALYLCASSQAGGRYGYTFGSGTRLTVV.

This clone has only one observation. V and J are TRBV30 and TRBJ1-1; D is uncertain. The CDR3 length is 15 residues. Trimming removed 0 bases at V and 6 bases at J, with 17 bases between. From germline, CDR1 is GTSNPN and CDR2 SVGIG (reference sequence). The CDR3 region has the DNA TGTGCCTGGAGTGTACGAATGGGCGTCGGCGCTGAAGCTTTCTTT. Amino acid sequence: CAWSVRMGVGAEAFF.

V is TRBV30 and J is TRBJ2-1, with TRBD1 matching over 11 bases. CDR1 and CDR2 from the germline V gene are GTSNPN and SVGIG (reference sequence). V was pared by 2 bases and J by 6 bases, with 6 bases of the junction left unmatched. This CDR3 has 15 amino acids. CDR3 coding DNA: TGTGCCTGGAGTAGGGTTGGGACAGGGGGCAATGAGCAGTTCTTC. As protein: CAWSRVGTGGNEQFF.

The V and J genes are TRBV29-1 and TRBJ2-1; 8 bases match TRBD2. Germline trimming cut 4 bases from V and 9 bases from J; bases unmatched to any gene: 8. Per the germline V gene, CDR1 is SQVTM and CDR2 is ANQGSEA. The CDR3 extends over 13 amino acids. CDR3 sequence reads: CSVVRAGVGEQFF. The CDR3, as DNA: TGCAGCGTTGTGAGAGCGGGGGTTGGTGAGCAGTTCTTC.

Details on this clone: Other DNA sequences from this sample encode an identical CDR3 as well. The chain has TRBV2 and TRBJ2-1; D call uncertain. Per the germline V gene, CDR1 is SNHLY and CDR2 is FYNNEI. V was clipped by 5 bases and J by 5 bases, with 4 bases between them. The CDR3 is 11 residues long. CDR3 bases: TGTGCCAGCAGTATTGACAATGAGCAGTTCTTC. This gives the protein CASSIDNEQFF.

The chain recombines TRBV19 with TRBJ2-1; D is unresolved. This CDR3 region has 12 residues. Trimming took off 6 bases at V and 8 bases at J, with 11 bases between the two ends. Per germline, CDR1 LNHDA and CDR2 SQIVND (reference sequence). The CDR3 spells CASRRTEDEQFF. The CDR3 bases are TGTGCCAGTAGGAGGACGGAAGATGAGCAGTTCTTC.

J is TRBJ1-5 and V is TRBV4-1, with D possibly matching TRBD1 (6 bases). Trimming stripped 2 bases from V and 0 bases from J, with 14 bases between. CDR1 and CDR2 (germline): MGHRA, YSYEKL. CDR3 length: 17 residues. The CDR3 nucleotides are TGCGCCAGCAGCCAAATTTTCCGGACAGCTAGCAATCAGCCCCAGCATTTT. It is translated as CASSQIFRTASNQPQHF.

J is TRBJ2-7 and V is TRBV19; 12 bases are a match to TRBD2. Germline trimming cut 4 bases from V and 0 bases from J; bases unmatched to any gene: 4. The CDR3 loop spans 16 amino acids. The V gene's germline CDR1 is LNHDA and CDR2 SQIVND (reference sequence). The CDR3 sequence: CASSTSGRATSYEQYF. CDR3 DNA sequence: TGTGCCAGTAGTACTAGCGGGAGGGCCACCTCCTACGAGCAGTACTTC. Filled out from reference TRBV19 and TRBJ2-7, the complete variable domain reads DGGITQSPKYLFRKEGQNVTLSCEQNLNHDAMYWYRQDPGQGLRLIYYSQIVNDFQKGDIAEGYSVSREKKESFPLTVTSAQKNPTAFYLCASSTSGRATSYEQYFGPGTRLTVT.

J is TRBJ1-6 and V is TRBV11-2; weak D call: TRBD1 (6 bases). The germline CDR1 and CDR2 sequences are SGHAT and FQNNGV. V gave up 0 bases and J gave up 6 bases, with 6 bases separating them. The CDR3 length is 14 residues. The chain's CDR3 is CASSLEGANSPLHF. The DNA for the CDR3 is TGTGCCAGCAGCTTAGAGGGGGCTAATTCACCCCTCCACTTT.

The J gene is TRBJ1-4, the V gene TRBV5-5, with D possibly matching TRBD1 (5 bases). The V and J ends lost 4 bases and 3 bases respectively, with 13 bases between them. Germline lookup yields CDR1 SGHKS and CDR2 YYEKEE (reference sequence). This CDR3 has 15 residues. The CDR3 loop reads CASSRLGAANEKLFF. The CDR3 DNA is TGTGCCAGCAGCCGCCTTGGGGCGGCTAATGAAAAACTGTTTTTT.

The chain has TRBV9 and TRBJ2-5, with TRBD1 identical over 9 bases. The CDR3 covers 14 residues. CDR1 and CDR2 from the germline V gene are SGDLS and YYNGEE. The ends lost 4 bases at V and 1 base at J; junction bases unmatched: 2. The chain's CDR3 is CASSYRGLQETQYF. DNA for the CDR3: TGTGCCAGCAGCTACAGGGGGCTCCAAGAGACCCAGTACTTC.

A remark on this clone: The same CDR3 is also encoded by other DNA sequences in this sample. This sequence joins TRBV9 and TRBJ1-2, with TRBD1 matching over 7 bases. J gave up 3 bases and V 0 bases, and 2 bases lay outside the gene matches. CDR3 length: 14 amino acids. Looked up from germline, CDR1 is SGDLS and CDR2 is YYNGEE. Here the CDR3 DNA reads TGTGCCAGCAGCGTAGGAACAGGGGACTATGGCTACACCTTC. It specifies CASSVGTGDYGYTF.

J is TRBJ2-2 and V is TRBV18; 7 nucleotides match TRBD1. This CDR3 has 15 residues. Germline CDR1 and CDR2: KGHSH and LQKENI. The J segment lost 6 bases and the V segment lost 0 bases, leaving 4 bases of the junction unmatched. The CDR3 loop is CASSPPVQGPGELFF. DNA of the CDR3: TGTGCCAGCTCACCACCGGTACAGGGGCCCGGGGAGCTGTTTTTT.

This CDR3 is CASSLVPTGANVLTF. CDR3 DNA: TGTGCCAGCAGTTTGGTCCCAACTGGGGCCAACGTCCTGACTTTC. V and J are TRBV6-5 and TRBJ2-6; D unresolved. CDR1 MNHEY and CDR2 SVGAGI come from the germline V gene. V was shortened by 4 bases and J by 2 bases, with 9 bases between the two germline ends. The CDR3 covers 15 residues.

DNA for the CDR3: TGTGCCAGCAGCGCCGGAGCCCCCGGGGAGCTGTTTTTT. Encoded protein: CASSAGAPGELFF. This chain joins TRBV11-3 and TRBJ2-2; the D is unclear. The CDR3 runs to 13 residues. V lost 5 bases to trimming and J lost 6 bases, with 10 bases between them. CDR1 is SGHNT and CDR2 is YENEEA in the germline V gene.

The chain couples TRBV6-6 to TRBJ1-6; TRBD1 might be the D (6 bases). CDR3 size: 14 residues. V gave up 7 bases and J gave up 8 bases, with 15 bases separating them. Looked up from germline, CDR1 is MNHNY and CDR2 is SVGAGI (reference sequence). The DNA of the CDR3 is TGTGCCAGCACCCTTAACAGGGTCGATTCACCCCTCCACTTT. Translated, it gives CASTLNRVDSPLHF.

The J gene is TRBJ2-2, the V gene TRBV13; TRBD1 aligns across 10 bases. Germline V lookup: CDR1 PRHDT, CDR2 FYEKMQ (reference sequence). This CDR3 spans 17 amino acids. Unmatched junction bases numbered 10, after V lost 4 bases and J lost 5 bases. The CDR3 loop reads CASSSMGQGRRTGELFF. CDR3 nucleotide sequence: TGTGCCAGCAGCTCGATGGGACAGGGGAGACGAACCGGGGAGCTGTTTTTT.

This clone appeared a single time. The rearrangement uses TRBV5-1 and TRBJ2-7; 8 nucleotides align to TRBD1. The CDR3 is 13 amino acids. CDR1 and CDR2 (germline): SGHRS, YFSETQ. The junction had 7 bases not matched to a gene; V was cut back by 4 bases and J by 7 bases. DNA of the CDR3: TGCGCCAGCAGCCTGACAGGGGAACGGGAGCAGTACTTC. It codes for CASSLTGEREQYF.

This clone has just one count. This sequence joins TRBV2 and TRBJ2-7, with 9 bases that match TRBD1. The trim removed 6 bases at V and 5 bases at J, leaving 14 bases unmatched. The CDR3 length is 16 residues. Per germline, CDR1 SNHLY and CDR2 FYNNEI. CDR3 nucleotide sequence: TGTGCCAGCAGCACCTCTGTCCGGGACAGGGTTGACGAGCAGTACTTC. This sequence encodes CASSTSVRDRVDEQYF.

The V gene is TRBV30, the J gene TRBJ1-2; the D is unclear. Germline CDR1 reads GTSNPN; CDR2 reads SVGIG (reference sequence). The CDR3 covers 14 residues. V shed 4 bases and J shed 4 bases, with 16 bases lying between them. CDR3 DNA: TGTGCCTGGAAACACAGAACTTACAGCTATGGCTACACCTTC. As protein: CAWKHRTYSYGYTF. Together with reference TRBV30 and TRBJ1-2, the CDR3 gives the full variable domain: SQTIHQWPATLVQPVGSPLSLECTVEGTSNPNLYWYRQAAGRGLQLLFYSVGIGQISSEVPQNLSASRPQDRQFILSSKKLLLSDSGFYLCAWKHRTYSYGYTFGSGTRLTVV.

CDR3 coding DNA: TGTGCTAGTGCCCGAAACAGGGAGGGGACCGGGGAGCTGTTTTTT. It encodes CASARNREGTGELFF. This sequence joins TRBV12-5 and TRBJ2-2; TRBD2 might be the D (7 bases). Germline V gene sequence: CDR1 LGHNT, CDR2 FRNRAP. Trimming removed 7 bases at V and 5 bases at J, with 17 bases between. The CDR3 loop spans 15 amino acids.

V usage is TRBV4-3 and J usage is TRBJ2-1; no clear D gene. Germline CDR1 LGHNA, CDR2 YSLEER. CDR3 size: 15 residues. V shed 4 bases and J shed 0 bases, with 10 bases lying between them. DNA of the CDR3: TGCGCCAGCAGCCCCACTCCTAGCTCCTACAATGAGCAGTTCTTC. Translating gives CASSPTPSSYNEQFF.

The chain uses TRBV7-9 and TRBJ2-3, with D maybe TRBD1 (6 bases). The CDR3 loop spans 14 amino acids. Trimming left V 3 bases short and J 2 bases short, with 9 bases between. Germline CDR1 reads SEHNR; CDR2 reads FQNEAQ (reference sequence). In nucleotides, the CDR3 is TGTGCCAGCAGCTTCGACAGGTACACAGATACGCAGTATTTT. It translates to CASSFDRYTDTQYF.